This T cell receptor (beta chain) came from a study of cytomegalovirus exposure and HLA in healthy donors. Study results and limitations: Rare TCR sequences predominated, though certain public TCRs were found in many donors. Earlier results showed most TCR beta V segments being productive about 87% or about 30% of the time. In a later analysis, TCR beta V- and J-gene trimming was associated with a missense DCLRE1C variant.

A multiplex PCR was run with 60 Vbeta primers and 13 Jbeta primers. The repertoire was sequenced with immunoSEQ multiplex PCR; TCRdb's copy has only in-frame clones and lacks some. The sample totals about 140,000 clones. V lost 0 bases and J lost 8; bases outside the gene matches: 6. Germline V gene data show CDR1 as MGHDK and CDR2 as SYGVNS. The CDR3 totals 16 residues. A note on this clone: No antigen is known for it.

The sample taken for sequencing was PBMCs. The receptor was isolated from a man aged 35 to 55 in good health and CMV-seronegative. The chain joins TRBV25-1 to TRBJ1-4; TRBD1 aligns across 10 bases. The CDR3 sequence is CASSEYRTGGMEKLFF. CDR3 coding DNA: TGTGCCAGCAGTGAATATCGGACAGGGGGAATGGAAAAACTGTTTTTT. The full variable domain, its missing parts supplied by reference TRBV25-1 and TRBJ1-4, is EADIYQTPRYLVIGTGKKITLECSQTMGHDKMYWYQQDPGMELHLIHYSYGVNSTEKGDLSSESTVSRIRTEHFPLTLESARPSHTSQYLCASSEYRTGGMEKLFFGSGTQLSVL.